This TCR beta chain was found in a study of shared clonotypes between healthy human individuals. Naive CD8 isolation took CD45RO-negative cells positively selected for CCR7 and excluded terminally differentiated effector memory CD45RA+ cells. The material for each subset, its genomic DNA, was split evenly across several immunoSEQ plates. Here immunoSEQ multiplex PCR was the method, and the copy in TCRdb shows in-frame clones only, minus some. The table has over 2 million clones, over 85% seen once; the top ten hold about 1.1%. CDR3 length equals 15 residues. Germline assignment: CDR1 LGHNA and CDR2 YSLEER. V lost 1 base, J lost 4 bases, and 6 bases stayed unmatched.

The clonotype comes from a man aged 18 to 30 in good health. Sample: naive CD8+ T cells sorted from blood. This rearrangement joins TRBV4-3 to TRBJ1-2; TRBD1 aligns across 7 bases. The CDR3 DNA reads TGCGCCAGCAGCCAAGGTTTCACAGGGGTCTATGGCTACACCTTC. Translated, it gives CASSQGFTGVYGYTF.